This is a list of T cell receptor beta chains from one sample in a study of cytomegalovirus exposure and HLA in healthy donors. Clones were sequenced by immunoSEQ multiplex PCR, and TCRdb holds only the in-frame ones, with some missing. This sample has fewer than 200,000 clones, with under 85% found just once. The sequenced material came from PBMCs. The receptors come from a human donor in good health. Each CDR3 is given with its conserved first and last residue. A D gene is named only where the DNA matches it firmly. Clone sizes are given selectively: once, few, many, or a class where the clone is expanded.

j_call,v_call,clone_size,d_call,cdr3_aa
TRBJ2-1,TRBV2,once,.,CASSTGFYNEQFF
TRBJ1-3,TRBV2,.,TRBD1,CASRYDRAGNTIYF
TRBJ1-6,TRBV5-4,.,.,CASSFGDSPLHF
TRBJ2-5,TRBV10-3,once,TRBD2,CAIGTGGPETQYF
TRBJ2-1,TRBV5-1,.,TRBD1,CASSMDRGPYNEQFF
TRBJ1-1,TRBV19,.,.,CASSKTGYAFF
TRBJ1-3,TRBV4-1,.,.,CASSHRVLSGNTIYF
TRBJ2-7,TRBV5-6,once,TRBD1,CASTLGTASYEQYF
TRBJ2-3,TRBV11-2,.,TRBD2,CASSLSYLGASGGPDTQYF
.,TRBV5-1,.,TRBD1,CASSEGAGAYEQYF
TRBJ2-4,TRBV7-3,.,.,CASSPDSGASNIQYF
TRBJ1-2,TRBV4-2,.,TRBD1,CASSQDLQGDYGYTF
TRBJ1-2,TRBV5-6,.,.,CASSPYRQANYGYTF
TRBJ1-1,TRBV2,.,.,CASRIGRGSEAFF
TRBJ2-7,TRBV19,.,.,CASSIGQGGREQYF
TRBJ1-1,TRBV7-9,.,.,CASSLGPEGGAFF
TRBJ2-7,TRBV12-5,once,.,CASGPYGPAYEQYF
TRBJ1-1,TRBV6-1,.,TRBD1,CASTVDRAGHGEAFF
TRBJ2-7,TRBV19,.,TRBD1,CASSMGQGNYEQYF
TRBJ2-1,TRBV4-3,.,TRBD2,CASSQLAGGLGAYNEQFF
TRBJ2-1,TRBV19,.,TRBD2,CASREIAGGEYNEQFF
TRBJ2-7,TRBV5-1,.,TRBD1,CASSLGGQGQGLYEQYF
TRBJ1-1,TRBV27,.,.,CASSLSPGGAVTEAFF
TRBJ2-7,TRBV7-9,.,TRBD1,CASSLDPGQGFHEQYF
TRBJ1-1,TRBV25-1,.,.,CATEQGAEAFF
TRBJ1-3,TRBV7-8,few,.,CASSLGPSGNTIYF
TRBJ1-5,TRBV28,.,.,CASNTGSNQPQHF
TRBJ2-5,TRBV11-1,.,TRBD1,CASSFRSGTEETQYF
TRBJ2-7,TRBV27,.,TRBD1,CASSFLPTTDRGLSRGEQYF
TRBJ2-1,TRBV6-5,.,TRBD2,CASIRLADNEQFF
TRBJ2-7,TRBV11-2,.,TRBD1,CASSWTGSYEQYF
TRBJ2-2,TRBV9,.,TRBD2,CASSPGTSGATGELFF
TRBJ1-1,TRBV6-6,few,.,CASSYSKSRATEAFF
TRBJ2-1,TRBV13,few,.,CASSPDRNEQFF
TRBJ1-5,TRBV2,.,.,CASSEYKSNQPQHF
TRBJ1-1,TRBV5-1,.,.,CASSSQMNTEAFF
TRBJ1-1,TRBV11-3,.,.,CASSLGGGDTEAFF
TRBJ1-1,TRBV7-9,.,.,CASSPGFRTEAFF
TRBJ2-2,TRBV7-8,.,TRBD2,CASSFGLAGGSGELFF
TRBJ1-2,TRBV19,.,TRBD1,CASSPMGTQGAGGYGYTF
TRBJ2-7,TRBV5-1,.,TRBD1,CASSFRQGDYEQYF
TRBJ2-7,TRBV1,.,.,CTSSHAQPGDSYEQYF
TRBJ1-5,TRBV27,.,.,CASSFGGSGVGQPQHF
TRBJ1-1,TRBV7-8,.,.,CASSLRGGGRTTEAFF
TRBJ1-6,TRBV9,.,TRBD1,CASSTGTGQNSPLHF
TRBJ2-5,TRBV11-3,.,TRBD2,CASSLGGWGRQETQYF
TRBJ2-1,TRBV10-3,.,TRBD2,CAIAGGGYNEQFF